What follows are 9 T cell receptor beta chains derived from one specimen sequenced in a study of T-cell memory formation after mild COVID-19. TCRdb redid the calling of the 5' RACE reads with MiXCR, one entry per CDR3 protein. The sample has about 540,000 distinct CDR3 sequences, roughly 22% seen once. Material: PBMCs or a T cell subset sorted from them (not recorded which). The source of these receptors is an adult woman who had mild COVID-19 (a few samples of this study predate the infection). Cell type and time point are not known.

This clonotype was seen more than once but under ten times. CDR3 residues: CASSALGRANYGYTF. As DNA, the CDR3 is TGTGCCAGCAGCGCATTGGGCAGAGCTAACTATGGCTACACCTTC. The genes are TRBV7-8 and TRBJ1-2; D remains ambiguous. Germline V lookup: CDR1 SGHVS, CDR2 FQNEAQ. This CDR3 contains 15 residues. Trimming cost V 5 bases and J 0 bases, with 13 bases left between them.

This clonotype was counted at least ten times. The chain carries TRBV3-1 and TRBJ2-1; possible D gene TRBD1, 7 bases. CDR1 is LGHDT, CDR2 YNNKEL, per germline (reference sequence). V gave up 3 bases and J gave up 7 bases, with 16 bases separating them. The CDR3 extends over 15 amino acids. The CDR3 is CASSQGQPGVNEQFF. CDR3 DNA: TGTGCCAGCAGCCAGGGACAGCCGGGGGTAAATGAGCAGTTCTTC.

The rearrangement uses TRBV5-1 and TRBJ2-2, with TRBD2 matching 9 bases. This CDR3 region has 22 residues. The V segment lost 2 bases and the J segment 0 bases; nucleotides outside the gene matches: 20. Germline assignment: CDR1 SGHRS and CDR2 YFSETQ. CDR3 sequence reads: CASSFPPVAGGPLLPNTGELFF. CDR3 nucleotide sequence: TGCGCCAGCAGCTTCCCCCCAGTGGCGGGGGGGCCTCTCCTTCCGAACACCGGGGAGCTGTTTTTT.

V is TRBV24-1 and J is TRBJ2-1; 11 bases align to TRBD2. Germline V gene data show CDR1 as KGHDR and CDR2 as SFDVKD. The CDR3 extends over 15 amino acids. Trimming took 6 bases from V and 9 from J; bases not matched to a gene: 9. The CDR3 region is CATSTGVAGGGEQFF. The CDR3, as DNA: TGTGCCACCAGTACCGGAGTAGCGGGAGGGGGTGAGCAGTTCTTC.

The chain couples TRBV6-1 to TRBJ2-4; the match to TRBD2 covers 11 bases. Germline trimming cut 4 bases from V and 6 bases from J; bases unmatched to any gene: 11. The CDR3 has 17 residues. Germline V gene sequence: CDR1 MNHNS, CDR2 SASEGT. CDR3 amino acids: CASSVLAGDFLGNIQYF. The CDR3 region has the DNA TGTGCCAGCAGTGTACTAGCGGGGGATTTCCTGGGAAACATTCAGTACTTC.

The V and J genes are TRBV12-3 or TRBV12-4 and TRBJ2-7, with 11 nucleotides matching TRBD2. The CDR3 runs to 16 residues. V dropped 2 bases and J dropped 6; count of bases not matched to a gene: 9. CDR3 protein: CASSLRIAGGPGEQYF. In DNA, the CDR3 is TGTGCCAGCAGTTTAAGGATAGCGGGAGGGCCGGGCGAGCAGTACTTC.

The V call is TRBV11-2, the J call TRBJ1-1, with TRBD1 identical over 7 bases. The germline gives CDR1 SGHAT, CDR2 FQNNGV. With 5 bases clipped from V and 4 bases from J, the junction kept 7 bases outside the gene matches. The CDR3 extends over 14 amino acids. The CDR3 loop reads CASSHQGGGTEAFF. CDR3 bases: TGTGCCAGCAGCCATCAGGGGGGGGGCACTGAAGCTTTCTTT.

In this sample, this clonotype turned up a few times. For the CDR3, the DNA is TGTGCCAGTAGTAAGTTAGGACAGGGCGAAGAGACCCAGTACTTC. The encoded protein is CASSKLGQGEETQYF. The chain has TRBV19 and TRBJ2-5, with 8 bases fitting TRBD1. J lost 3 bases, V lost 4 bases, and 7 bases had no gene match. The CDR3 contains 15 residues. Per the germline V gene, CDR1 is LNHDA and CDR2 is SQIVND (reference sequence). The full variable domain, in which reference TRBV19 and TRBJ2-5 provide the parts outside the CDR3, is DGGITQSPKYLFRKEGQNVTLSCEQNLNHDAMYWYRQDPGQGLRLIYYSQIVNDFQKGDIAEGYSVSREKKESFPLTVTSAQKNPTAFYLCASSKLGQGEETQYFGPGTRLLVL.

CDR3 sequence reads: CASSPGQINYGYTF. DNA of the CDR3: TGTGCCAGCAGCCCCGGACAGATTAACTATGGCTACACCTTC. The V and J genes are TRBV5-6 and TRBJ1-2; the D gene is possibly TRBD1 (6 bases). Germline values: CDR1 SGHDT, CDR2 YYEEEE. Trimming stripped 4 bases from V and 1 base from J, with 11 bases between. This CDR3 is built from 14 residues. Full variable domain (rest looked up from reference TRBV5-6 and TRBJ1-2): DAGVTQSPTHLIKTRGQQVTLRCSPKSGHDTVSWYQQALGQGPQFIFQYYEEEERQRGNFPDRFSGHQFPNYSSELNVNALLLGDSALYLCASSPGQINYGYTFGSGTRLTVV.